What follows describes a single TCR beta chain. Original data processing: Amplification from reference gene primers served as the basis for estimated nucleated cell counts. Libraries were prepared by immunoSEQ multiplex PCR; TCRdb keeps only in-frame clonotypes and omits some of them. From that table come the V and J calls and clone size; the DNA was used to work out D and trimming. The repertoire holds about 230,000 clones, with 80% to 85% as singletons. These data come from a study of blood T cell repertoires in COVID-19. Study summary: Material from acute and convalescent COVID-19 was sourced from the United States, Italy and Spain.

Trimming took off 5 bases at V and 0 bases at J, with 9 bases between the two ends. Germline V gene sequence: CDR1 LNHDA, CDR2 SQIVND (reference sequence). The CDR3 consists of 14 residues. What was sequenced was peripheral blood. V usage is TRBV19 and J usage is TRBJ2-3; D is possibly TRBD2 (5 bases). This sequence originates from a man aged 35 to 55 with acute or convalescent COVID-19. The CDR3 here is CASSLGSSTDTQYF. The CDR3 DNA reads TGTGCCAGTAGTCTTGGGAGTAGCACAGATACGCAGTATTTT.